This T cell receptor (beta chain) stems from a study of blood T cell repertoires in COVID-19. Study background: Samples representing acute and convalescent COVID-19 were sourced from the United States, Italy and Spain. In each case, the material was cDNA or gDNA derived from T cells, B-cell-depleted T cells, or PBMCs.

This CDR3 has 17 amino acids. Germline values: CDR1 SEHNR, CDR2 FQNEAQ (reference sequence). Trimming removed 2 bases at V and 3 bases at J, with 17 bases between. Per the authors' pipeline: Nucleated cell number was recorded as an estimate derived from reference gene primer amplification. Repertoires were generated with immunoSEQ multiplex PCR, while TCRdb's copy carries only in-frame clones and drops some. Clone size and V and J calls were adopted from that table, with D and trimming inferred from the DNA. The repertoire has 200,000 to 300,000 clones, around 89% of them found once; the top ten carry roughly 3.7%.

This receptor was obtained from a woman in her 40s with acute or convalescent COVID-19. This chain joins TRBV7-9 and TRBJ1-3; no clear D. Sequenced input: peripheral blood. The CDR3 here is CASSLKFGVTHGNTIYF. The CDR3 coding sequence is TGTGCCAGCAGCTTAAAGTTCGGGGTTACTCATGGAAACACCATATATTTT.